The 5 T cell receptor beta chains below come from one sample, sequenced in a study of cytomegalovirus exposure and HLA in healthy donors. The PCR had 60 Vbeta and 13 Jbeta primers. Data came from immunoSEQ multiplex PCR; TCRdb stores just in-frame clones and leaves some out. The sample holds 150,000 to 200,000 clones, around 77% seen once. The specimen sequenced was PBMCs. The receptors derive from a woman aged 25 to 39 in good health and CMV-seronegative.

This clone came up many times. Other DNA sequences in the sample encode the same CDR3. V usage is TRBV7-3 and J usage is TRBJ1-1, with 7 bases that match TRBD1. The germline CDR1 and CDR2 sequences are SGHTA and FQGTGA. This CDR3 is built from 14 residues. V lost 0 bases, J lost 3 bases, and 1 base stayed unmatched. The CDR3 DNA reads as TGTGCCAGCAGCTTAACAGGGGGCGACACTGAAGCTTTCTTT. Its protein product is CASSLTGGDTEAFF.

This chain uses TRBV28 with TRBJ1-2; D perhaps matches TRBD1 (6 bases). Germline loops: CDR1 MDHEN, CDR2 SYDVKM. This CDR3 is built from 14 residues. The V and J ends lost 2 bases and 3 bases respectively, with 10 bases between them. CDR3 sequence (DNA): TGTGCCAGCAGTTTAGTACAGGGCCACTATGGCTACACCTTC. Translation gives CASSLVQGHYGYTF.

The chain uses TRBV6-1 and TRBJ2-5; tentative D call: TRBD2 (5 bases). V lost 4 bases to trimming and J lost 0 bases, with 6 bases between them. This CDR3 comprises 13 residues. Looked up from germline, CDR1 is MNHNS and CDR2 is SASEGT. The CDR3 DNA reads as TGTGCCAGCAGTGTGGGAGACCAAGAGACCCAGTACTTC. Amino acids: CASSVGDQETQYF.

The chain joins TRBV7-9 to TRBJ1-2; a possible D gene is TRBD1 (5 bases). This CDR3 is 13 amino acids long. V was clipped by 5 bases and J by 4 bases, with 11 bases between them. CDR1 is SEHNR, CDR2 FQNEAQ, per germline (reference sequence). Written as DNA, the CDR3 is TGTGCCAGCAGCGGTAGGACAATCTATGGCTACACCTTC. It yields the protein CASSGRTIYGYTF.

Only a few counts were recorded for this clone. The rearrangement uses TRBV2 and TRBJ1-6; TRBD1 matches 7 bases. This CDR3 comprises 13 residues. V lost 10 bases, J lost 9 bases, and 9 bases stayed unmatched. Germline CDR1 and CDR2: SNHLY and FYNNEI. The CDR3 nucleotides read TGTGCCACCAACCGGGACAGTCCTTCACCCCTCCACTTT. This sequence encodes CATNRDSPSPLHF.